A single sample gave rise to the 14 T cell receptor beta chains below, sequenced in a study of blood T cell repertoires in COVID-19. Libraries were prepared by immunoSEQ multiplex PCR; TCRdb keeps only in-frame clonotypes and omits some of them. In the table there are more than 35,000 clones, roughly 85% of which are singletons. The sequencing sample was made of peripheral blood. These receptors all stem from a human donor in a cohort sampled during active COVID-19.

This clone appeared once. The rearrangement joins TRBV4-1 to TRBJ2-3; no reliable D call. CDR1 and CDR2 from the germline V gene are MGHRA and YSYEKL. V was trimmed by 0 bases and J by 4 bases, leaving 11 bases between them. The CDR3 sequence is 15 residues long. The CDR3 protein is CASSQDGLRSDTQYF. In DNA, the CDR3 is TGCGCCAGCAGCCAAGATGGGCTCAGGTCAGATACGCAGTATTTT.

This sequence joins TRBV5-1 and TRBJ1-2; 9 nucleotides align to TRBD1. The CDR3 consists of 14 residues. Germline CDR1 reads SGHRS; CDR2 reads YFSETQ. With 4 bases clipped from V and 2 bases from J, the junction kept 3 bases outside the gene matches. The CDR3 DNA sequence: TGCGCCAGCAGCCACGGACAGGGGAACTATGGCTACACCTTC. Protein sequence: CASSHGQGNYGYTF.

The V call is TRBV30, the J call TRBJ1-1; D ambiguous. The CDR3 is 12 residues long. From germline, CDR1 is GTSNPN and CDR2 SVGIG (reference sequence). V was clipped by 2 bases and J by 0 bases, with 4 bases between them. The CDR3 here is CAWSSMNTEAFF. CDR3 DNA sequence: TGTGCCTGGAGTAGCATGAACACTGAAGCTTTCTTT.

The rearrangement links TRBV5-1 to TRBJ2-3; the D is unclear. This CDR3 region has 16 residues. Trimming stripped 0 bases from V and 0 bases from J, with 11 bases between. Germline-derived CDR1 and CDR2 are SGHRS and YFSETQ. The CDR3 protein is CASSLGALPSTDTQYF. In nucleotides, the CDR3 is TGCGCCAGCAGCTTGGGGGCCCTACCTAGCACAGATACGCAGTATTTT.

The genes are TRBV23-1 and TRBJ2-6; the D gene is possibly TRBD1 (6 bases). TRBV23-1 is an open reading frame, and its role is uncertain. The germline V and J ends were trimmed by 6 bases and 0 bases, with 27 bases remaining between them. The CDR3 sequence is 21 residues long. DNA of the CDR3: TGCGCCAGCAGCCCCACCGGGACACCCATGGGCGGGCTCTCTGGGGCCAACGTCCTGACTTTC. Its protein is CASSPTGTPMGGLSGANVLTF.

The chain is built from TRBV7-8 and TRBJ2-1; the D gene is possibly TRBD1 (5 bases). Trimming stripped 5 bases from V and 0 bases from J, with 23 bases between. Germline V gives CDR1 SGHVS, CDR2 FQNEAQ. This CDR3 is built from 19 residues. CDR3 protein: CASSTDSQRVPSSYNEQFF. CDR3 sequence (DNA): TGTGCCAGCAGCACCGACAGCCAGCGCGTCCCTAGCTCCTACAATGAGCAGTTCTTC.

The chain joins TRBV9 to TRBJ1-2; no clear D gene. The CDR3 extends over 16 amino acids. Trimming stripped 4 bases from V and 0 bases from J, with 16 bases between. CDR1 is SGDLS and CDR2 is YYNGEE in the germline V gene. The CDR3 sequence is CASSLLAGPPNYGYTF. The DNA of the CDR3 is TGTGCCAGCAGCCTCCTTGCAGGCCCTCCTAACTATGGCTACACCTTC.

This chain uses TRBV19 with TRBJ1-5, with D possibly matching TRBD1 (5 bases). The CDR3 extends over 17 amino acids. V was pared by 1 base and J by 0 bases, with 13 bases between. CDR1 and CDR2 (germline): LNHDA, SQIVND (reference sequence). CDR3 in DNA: TGTGCCAGTAGTATAGTGTGGGGCAGCTCTAGCAATCAGCCCCAGCATTTT. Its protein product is CASSIVWGSSSNQPQHF.

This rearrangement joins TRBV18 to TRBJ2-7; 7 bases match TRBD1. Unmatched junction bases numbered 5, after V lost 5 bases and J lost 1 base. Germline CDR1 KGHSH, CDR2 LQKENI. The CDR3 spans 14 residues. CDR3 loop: CASSTTGQSYEQYF. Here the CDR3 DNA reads TGTGCCAGCTCAACCACGGGACAGTCCTACGAGCAGTACTTC.

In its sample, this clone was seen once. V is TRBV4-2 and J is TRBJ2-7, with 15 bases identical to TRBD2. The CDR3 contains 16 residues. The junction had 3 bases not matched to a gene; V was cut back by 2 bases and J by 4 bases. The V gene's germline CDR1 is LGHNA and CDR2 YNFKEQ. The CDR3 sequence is CASSQIGTSGRYEQYF. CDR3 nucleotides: TGTGCCAGCAGCCAAATCGGGACTAGCGGGAGGTACGAGCAGTACTTC.

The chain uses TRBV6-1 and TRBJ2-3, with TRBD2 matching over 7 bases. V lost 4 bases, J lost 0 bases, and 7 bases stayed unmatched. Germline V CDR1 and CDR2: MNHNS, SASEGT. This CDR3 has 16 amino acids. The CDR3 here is CASSGSSGSSTDTQYF. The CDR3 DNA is TGTGCCAGCAGTGGGTCTAGCGGATCTAGCACAGATACGCAGTATTTT.

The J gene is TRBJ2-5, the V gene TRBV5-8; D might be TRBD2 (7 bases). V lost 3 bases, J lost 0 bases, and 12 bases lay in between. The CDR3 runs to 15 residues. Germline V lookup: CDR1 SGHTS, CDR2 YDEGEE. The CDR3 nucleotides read TGTGCCAGCAGCTGGGCGGGGGCGTACCAAGAGACCCAGTACTTC. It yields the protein CASSWAGAYQETQYF.

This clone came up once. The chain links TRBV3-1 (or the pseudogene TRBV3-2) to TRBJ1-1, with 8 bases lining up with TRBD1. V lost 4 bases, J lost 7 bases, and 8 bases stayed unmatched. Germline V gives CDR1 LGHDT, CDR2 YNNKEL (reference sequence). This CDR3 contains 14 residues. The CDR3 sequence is CASSRAGGGGEAFF. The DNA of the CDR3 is TGTGCCAGCAGCCGAGCAGGGGGCGGGGGTGAAGCTTTCTTT.

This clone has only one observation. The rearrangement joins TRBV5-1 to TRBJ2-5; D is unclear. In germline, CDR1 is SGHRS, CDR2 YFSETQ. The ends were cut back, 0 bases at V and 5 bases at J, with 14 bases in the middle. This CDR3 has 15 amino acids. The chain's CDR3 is CASSLAEMVYETQYF. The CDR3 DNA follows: TGCGCCAGCAGCTTGGCCGAGATGGTTTATGAGACCCAGTACTTC.